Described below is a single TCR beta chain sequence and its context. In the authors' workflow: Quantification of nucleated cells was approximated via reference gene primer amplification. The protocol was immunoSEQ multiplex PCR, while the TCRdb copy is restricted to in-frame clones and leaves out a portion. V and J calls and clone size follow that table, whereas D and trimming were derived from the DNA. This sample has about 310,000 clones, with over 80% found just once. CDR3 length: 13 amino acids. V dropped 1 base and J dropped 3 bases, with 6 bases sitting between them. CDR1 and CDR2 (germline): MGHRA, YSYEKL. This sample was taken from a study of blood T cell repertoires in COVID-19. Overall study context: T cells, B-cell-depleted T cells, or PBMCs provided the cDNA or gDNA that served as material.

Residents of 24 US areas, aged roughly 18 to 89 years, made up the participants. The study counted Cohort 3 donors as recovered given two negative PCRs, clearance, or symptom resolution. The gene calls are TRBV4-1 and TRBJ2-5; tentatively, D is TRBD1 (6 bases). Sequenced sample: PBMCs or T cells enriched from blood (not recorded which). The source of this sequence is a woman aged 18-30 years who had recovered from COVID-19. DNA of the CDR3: TGCGCCAGCAGCCAAGGGGACAAAGAGACCCAGTACTTC. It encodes CASSQGDKETQYF.